The 5 T cell receptor beta chains reported below all come from one sample, sequenced in a study of T cell changes during pregnancy in multiple sclerosis. Libraries were prepared by immunoSEQ multiplex PCR; TCRdb keeps only in-frame clonotypes and omits some of them. The sample contains about 40,000 clones, 80% to 95% of which appear only once. Here the sequenced sample was CD8+ T cells from peripheral blood mononuclear cells, taken in the first trimester of pregnancy. These receptors were collected from a female donor with multiple sclerosis, enrolled in a pregnancy study.

V usage is TRBV4-1 and J usage is TRBJ2-7, with D perhaps matching TRBD1 (6 bases). CDR3 length: 15 residues. V lost 0 bases, J lost 3 bases, and 12 bases lay in between. Germline V gene data show CDR1 as MGHRA and CDR2 as YSYEKL. The CDR3 bases are TGCGCCAGCAGCCAAGAGGTCGGGACAAACTACGAGCAGTACTTC. This codes for CASSQEVGTNYEQYF.

The chain uses TRBV7-3 and TRBJ2-2, with 11 bases fitting TRBD2. CDR1 SGHTA and CDR2 FQGTGA come from the germline V gene. The CDR3 is 16 residues long. Trimming cost V 5 bases and J 5 bases; bases outside gene matches: 7. This CDR3 is CASSAQVAGGTGELFF. The CDR3 DNA follows: TGTGCCAGCAGCGCCCAAGTAGCGGGGGGGACCGGGGAGCTGTTTTTT.

The chain employs TRBV5-6 and TRBJ1-2; 7 nucleotides align to TRBD1. V shed 4 bases and J 3 bases; nucleotides not matched to a gene: 0. This CDR3 contains 12 residues. Germline V gene data show CDR1 as SGHDT and CDR2 as YYEEEE. The CDR3 sequence is CASSQGDYGYTF. CDR3 sequence (DNA): TGTGCCAGCAGCCAGGGGGACTATGGCTACACCTTC.

The V and J genes are TRBV15 and TRBJ2-3; 11 bases are shared with TRBD2. This CDR3 region has 17 residues. Per the germline V gene, CDR1 is LNHNV and CDR2 is YYDKDF (reference sequence). J was trimmed by 1 base and V by 3 bases; bases with no gene match: 6. The CDR3 sequence is CATSSFSGGAGTDTQYF. CDR3 in DNA: TGTGCCACCAGCAGCTTTAGCGGGGGGGCGGGCACAGATACGCAGTATTTT.

The genes are TRBV10-2 and TRBJ2-2, with TRBD2 matching over 8 bases. The J segment lost 3 bases and the V segment lost 7 bases, leaving 7 bases of the junction unmatched. Germline V lookup: CDR1 WSHSY, CDR2 SAAADI. The CDR3 contains 15 residues. The CDR3 DNA reads as TGCGCCAGCACCAGTAGCGGGGTTCACACCGGGGAGCTGTTTTTT. It translates to CASTSSGVHTGELFF.